This TCR beta chain was observed in a study of long-term antiretroviral therapy in people with HIV. Findings and caveats of the study: Repertoire composition at all time points was dominated by clones that had expanded before ART.

With survey level as its setting, the immunoSEQ assay was v3.0. Libraries were prepared by immunoSEQ multiplex PCR; TCRdb keeps only in-frame clonotypes and omits some of them. This sample has over 30,000 clones, with roughly 87% found just once. Trimming shortened V by 1 base and J by 4 bases, and 10 bases separated the two germline ends. This CDR3 spans 14 amino acids. Germline V gives CDR1 SEHNR, CDR2 FQNEAQ (reference sequence). Concerning this clone: Its antigen is unknown.

This TCR came from a man aged 18 to 29 with HIV. The V call is TRBV7-9, the J call TRBJ1-1; no reliable D call. Specimen: unsorted PBMCs, collected 0.6 years after starting antiretroviral therapy. The CDR3 here is CASSLVRERTEAFF. The CDR3 DNA sequence: TGTGCCAGCAGCTTAGTTCGTGAGCGCACTGAAGCTTTCTTT.